Sequencing of this T cell receptor (beta chain) was carried out in a study of blood T cell repertoires in COVID-19. Study at large: The United States, Italy and Spain supplied acute and convalescent COVID-19 samples. The analysed material was cDNA or gDNA that came from T cells, B-cell-depleted T cells, or PBMCs.

In the original workflow: It was from reference gene primer amplification that nucleated cell counts were estimated. Profiled with immunoSEQ multiplex PCR; TCRdb holds only in-frame clones, not every one. The V and J calls and the clone size are those of that table, but D and trimming were determined from the DNA. The table records fewer than 200,000 clones, about 85% of them present only once. Trimming removed 5 bases at V and 0 bases at J, with 8 bases between. Per the germline V gene, CDR1 is LGHDT and CDR2 is YNNKEL (reference sequence). CDR3 length equals 14 residues. Sample: peripheral blood. The origin of this receptor is a man in his 60s who had recovered from COVID-19. The chain combines TRBV3-1 (or the pseudogene TRBV3-2) with TRBJ1-3, with D possibly TRBD1 on 5 matching bases. This chain's CDR3 is CASSAGYSGNTIYF. CDR3 sequence (DNA): TGTGCCAGCAGCGCAGGGTACTCTGGAAACACCATATATTTT.